This T cell receptor beta chain emerged from a study of blood T cell repertoires in COVID-19. Germline lookup yields CDR1 SGHRS and CDR2 YFSETQ. This CDR3 region has 16 residues. The ends lost 1 base at V and 0 bases at J; junction bases unmatched: 4. Measured with immunoSEQ multiplex PCR; TCRdb has only the in-frame clones, and not every one. The sample has 30,000 to 50,000 clones, 94% seen once. The source of this sequence is a human donor with active COVID-19. The donor label of this sample is uncertain. The sample consisted of peripheral blood. This sequence joins TRBV5-1 and TRBJ1-3; 7 positions agree with TRBD1. The CDR3 DNA is TGCGCCAGCAGCTTGCGGACAGGCCTCTCTGGAAACACCATATATTTT. This translates into CASSLRTGLSGNTIYF. The full variable domain, in which reference TRBV5-1 and TRBJ1-3 provide the parts outside the CDR3, is KAGVTQTPRYLIKTRGQQVTLSCSPISGHRSVSWYQQTPGQGLQFLFEYFSETQRNKGNFPGRFSGRQFSNSRSEMNVSTLELGDSALYLCASSLRTGLSGNTIYFGEGSWLTVV.